This T cell receptor beta chain was profiled in a study of blood T cell repertoires in COVID-19. This clone was recorded once. The repertoire was sequenced with immunoSEQ multiplex PCR; TCRdb's copy has only in-frame clones and lacks some. This table has 150,000 to 200,000 clones, approximately 91% appearing once. Sequencing input: PBMCs or T cells enriched from blood (not recorded which). This receptor was identified in a woman between 18 and 29 years old who had recovered from COVID-19.

The CDR3 DNA reads TGTGCCAGCAGTTTATGGGGAAGGGGGCCGAGCAATCAGCCCCAGCATTTT. Translation gives CASSLWGRGPSNQPQHF. This chain uses TRBV28 with TRBJ1-5; 7 bases fit TRBD1. After removal of 0 bases from V and 1 base from J, the junction contained 6 bases not matched to a gene. The germline V gene has CDR1 MDHEN and CDR2 SYDVKM. The CDR3 sequence is 17 residues long.